A selection of T cell receptor beta chains follows, all from one sample in a study of Ad26.COV2.S vaccination and SARS-CoV-2 variants. Profiling relied on immunoSEQ multiplex PCR, and the TCRdb table lists in-frame clones only, not all of them. The table includes 350,000 to 400,000 clones, approximately 90% detected once. This specimen consisted of peripheral blood, obtained in a trial of Ad26.COV2.S vaccine versus placebo. These receptors all come from a person between 18 and 65 years old who received the Ad26.COV2.S COVID-19 vaccine or a placebo. CDR3s include the opening cysteine and the closing phenylalanine or tryptophan. Size tells how often a clone was seen (once, few, many) or the class of an expanded clone, and some rows leave it out.

cdr3_aa	clone_size	v_call	j_call
CASSLGPSVEETQYF	.	TRBV7-9	TRBJ2-5
CASSPIGARDIQYF	.	TRBV11-2	TRBJ2-4
CATAQLRDPTDTQYF	.	TRBV19	TRBJ2-3
CASRSEASITDTQYF	.	TRBV5-1	TRBJ2-3
CASSRDGALSGEGETQYF	.	TRBV6-2/TRBV6-3	TRBJ2-5
CASSLGHVNTEAFF	once	TRBV13	TRBJ1-1
CASSLLEYNEQFF	.	TRBV5-1	TRBJ2-1
CASSRKGQGLGNEKLFF	.	TRBV4-1	TRBJ1-4
CASSYALNQPQHF	.	TRBV6-5	TRBJ1-5
CASSYRQKNQPQHF	.	TRBV6-2/TRBV6-3	TRBJ1-5